This record looks at one TCR beta chain sequence and its context. Assay used: immunoSEQ multiplex PCR; TCRdb lists only in-frame clones, some missing. The sample consists of 15,000 to 25,000 clones, more than 65% of them appearing once. This specimen comes from a study of blood T cell repertoires in COVID-19. Study-level background: Acute-phase and convalescent COVID-19 samples originated in the United States, Italy and Spain. Sources were T cells, B-cell-depleted T cells, or PBMCs; the material itself was cDNA or gDNA.

The origin of this receptor is a man older than 75 with acute or convalescent COVID-19. Sequencing was carried out using peripheral blood.

The CDR3 DNA reads as TGTGCCAGCAGCTTGGGCTGGACAGGGCATGAAAAACTGTTTTTT. This sequence encodes CASSLGWTGHEKLFF. The V call is TRBV5-6, the J call TRBJ1-4, with 8 bases lining up with TRBD1. Germline CDR1 SGHDT, CDR2 YYEEEE. V trimming: 0 bases; J trimming: 6 bases; junction bases outside the gene matches: 4. The CDR3 length is 15 residues.